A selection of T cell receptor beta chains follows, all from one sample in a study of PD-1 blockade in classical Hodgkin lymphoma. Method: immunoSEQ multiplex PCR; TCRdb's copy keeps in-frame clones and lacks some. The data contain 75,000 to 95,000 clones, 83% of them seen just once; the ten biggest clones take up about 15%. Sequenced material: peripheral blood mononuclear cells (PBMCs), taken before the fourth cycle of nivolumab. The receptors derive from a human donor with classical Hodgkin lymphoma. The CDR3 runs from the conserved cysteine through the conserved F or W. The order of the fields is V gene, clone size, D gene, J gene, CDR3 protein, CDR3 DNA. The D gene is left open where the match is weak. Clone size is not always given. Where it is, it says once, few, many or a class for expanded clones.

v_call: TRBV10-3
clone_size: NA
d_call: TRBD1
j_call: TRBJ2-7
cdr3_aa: CAINSGTGVYEQYF
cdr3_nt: TGTGCCATCAATTCCGGGACAGGGGTATACGAGCAGTACTTC

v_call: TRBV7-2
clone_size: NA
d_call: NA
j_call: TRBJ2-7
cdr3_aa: CASSLEVPYEQYF
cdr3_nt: TGTGCCAGCAGCCTAGAGGTGCCCTACGAGCAGTACTTC

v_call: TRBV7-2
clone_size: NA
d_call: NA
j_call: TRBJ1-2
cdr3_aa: CASSPPWGINGYTF
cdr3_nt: TGTGCCAGCAGCCCACCCTGGGGGATTAACGGCTACACCTTC

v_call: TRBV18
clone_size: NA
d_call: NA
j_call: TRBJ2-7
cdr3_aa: CASSPLESSYEQYF
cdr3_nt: TGTGCCAGCTCACCATTGGAAAGTAGCTACGAGCAGTACTTC

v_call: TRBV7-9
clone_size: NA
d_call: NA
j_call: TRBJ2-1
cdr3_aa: CASSKGQSSYNEQFF
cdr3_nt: TGTGCCAGCAGCAAGGGACAAAGCTCCTACAATGAGCAGTTCTTC

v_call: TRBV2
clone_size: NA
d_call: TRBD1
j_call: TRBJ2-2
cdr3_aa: CASSFGTGMNTGELFF
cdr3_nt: TGTGCCAGCAGTTTTGGGACAGGAATGAACACCGGGGAGCTGTTTTTT

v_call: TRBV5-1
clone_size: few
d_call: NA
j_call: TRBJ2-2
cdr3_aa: CASSPPVRGGGELFF
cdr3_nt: TGCGCCAGCAGCCCGCCGGTCCGGGGAGGCGGGGAGCTGTTTTTT

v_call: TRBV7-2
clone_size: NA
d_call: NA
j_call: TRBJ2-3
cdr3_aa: CASSFLGLAADTQYF
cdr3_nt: TGTGCCAGCAGCTTCCTGGGACTCGCCGCAGATACGCAGTATTTT

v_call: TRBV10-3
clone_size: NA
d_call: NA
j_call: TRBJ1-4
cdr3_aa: CAISGTADEKLFF
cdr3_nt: TGTGCCATCAGTGGGACAGCGGATGAAAAACTGTTTTTT

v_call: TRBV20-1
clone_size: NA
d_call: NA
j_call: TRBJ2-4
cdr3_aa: CSASWGDIQYF
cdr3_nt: TGCAGTGCCTCATGGGGGGACATTCAGTACTTC

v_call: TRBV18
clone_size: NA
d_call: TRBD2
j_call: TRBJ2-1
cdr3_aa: CASSPTSGRASEQFF
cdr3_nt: TGTGCCAGCTCACCGACTAGCGGGAGGGCCAGTGAGCAGTTCTTC

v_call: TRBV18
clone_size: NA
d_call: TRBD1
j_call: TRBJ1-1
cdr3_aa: CASSLGTDTEAFF
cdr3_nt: TGTGCCAGCTCACTCGGGACAGACACTGAAGCTTTCTTT

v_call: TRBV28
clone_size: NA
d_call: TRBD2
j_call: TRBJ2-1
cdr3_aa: CASSETSGRGNEQFF
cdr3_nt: TGTGCCAGCAGTGAGACTAGCGGGAGAGGAAATGAGCAGTTCTTC

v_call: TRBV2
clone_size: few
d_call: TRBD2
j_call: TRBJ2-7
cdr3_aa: CASSTTSGISEQYF
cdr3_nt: TGTGCCAGCAGCACGACTAGCGGGATCTCCGAGCAGTACTTC

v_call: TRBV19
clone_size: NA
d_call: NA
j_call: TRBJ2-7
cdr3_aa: CASSIAGGQVQFYEQYF
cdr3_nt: TGTGCCAGTAGTATAGCCGGAGGGCAAGTCCAGTTCTACGAGCAGTACTTC

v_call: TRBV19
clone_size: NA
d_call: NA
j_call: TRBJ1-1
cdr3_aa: CASSLRTDSTAFF
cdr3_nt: TGTGCCAGTAGTCTCCGGACTGATTCGACCGCTTTCTTT

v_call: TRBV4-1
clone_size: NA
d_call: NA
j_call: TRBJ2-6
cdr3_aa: CASSQTGSGANVLTF
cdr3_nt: TGCGCCAGCAGCCAAACAGGGAGTGGGGCCAACGTCCTGACTTTC

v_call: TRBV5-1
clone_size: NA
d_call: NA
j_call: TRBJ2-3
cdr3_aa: CASSLGQSTDTQYF
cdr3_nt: TGCGCCAGCAGCTTGGGGCAGAGCACAGATACGCAGTATTTT

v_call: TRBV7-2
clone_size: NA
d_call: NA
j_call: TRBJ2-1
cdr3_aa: CASSLGTRGGSYNEQFF
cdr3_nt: TGTGCCAGCAGCTTGGGGACCCGGGGCGGGTCCTACAATGAGCAGTTCTTC

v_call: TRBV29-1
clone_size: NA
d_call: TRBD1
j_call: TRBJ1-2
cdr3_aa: CSVEGGQSYGYTF
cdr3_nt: TGCAGCGTTGAGGGGGGACAGTCCTATGGCTACACCTTC

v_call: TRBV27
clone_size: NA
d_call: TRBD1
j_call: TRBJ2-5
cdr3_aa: CASSLSWGQGARLGKTQYF
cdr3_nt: TGTGCCAGCAGTTTATCCTGGGGACAGGGGGCAAGGTTGGGAAAGACCCAGTACTTC

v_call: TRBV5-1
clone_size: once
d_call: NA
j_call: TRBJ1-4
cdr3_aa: CASSNPTLDEKLFF
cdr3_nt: TGCGCCAGCAGCAACCCTACCCTGGATGAAAAACTGTTTTTT

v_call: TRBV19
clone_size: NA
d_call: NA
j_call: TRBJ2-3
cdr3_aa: CASRLRLRGTDTQYF
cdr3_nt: TGTGCCAGTAGACTACGTCTTCGGGGTACAGATACGCAGTATTTT

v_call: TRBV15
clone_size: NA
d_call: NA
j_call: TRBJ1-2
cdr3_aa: CATSRDEAAYGYTF
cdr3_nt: TGTGCCACCAGCAGAGATGAGGCAGCCTATGGCTACACCTTC

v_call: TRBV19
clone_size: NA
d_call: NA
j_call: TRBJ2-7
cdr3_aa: CASRPPASYEQYF
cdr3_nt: TGTGCCAGTAGGCCTCCCGCTAGCTACGAGCAGTACTTC

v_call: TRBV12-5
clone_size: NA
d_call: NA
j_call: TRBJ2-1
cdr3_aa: CASVLGASGDEQFF
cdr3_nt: TGTGCTAGTGTCTTGGGGGCCTCGGGCGATGAGCAGTTCTTC

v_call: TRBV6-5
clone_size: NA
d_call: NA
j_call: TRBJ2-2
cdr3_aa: CASTSDTTGELFF
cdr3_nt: TGTGCCAGCACTAGTGACACTACCGGGGAGCTGTTTTTT

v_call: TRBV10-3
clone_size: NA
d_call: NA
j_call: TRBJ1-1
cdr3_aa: CAISDAYTEAFF
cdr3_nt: TGTGCCATCAGTGATGCTTACACTGAAGCTTTCTTT

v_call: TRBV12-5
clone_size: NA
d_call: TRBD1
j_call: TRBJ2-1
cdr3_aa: CASGTGQGGHNEQFF
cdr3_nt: TGTGCTAGTGGAACGGGACAGGGCGGCCACAATGAGCAGTTCTTC

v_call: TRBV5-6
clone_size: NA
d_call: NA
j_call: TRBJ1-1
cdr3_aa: CASSSPGGSNTEAFF
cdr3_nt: TGTGCCAGCAGCTCTCCCGGGGGCTCTAACACTGAAGCTTTCTTT

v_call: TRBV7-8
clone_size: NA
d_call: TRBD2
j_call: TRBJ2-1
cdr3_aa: CASSLARLAGANEQFF
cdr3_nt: TGTGCCAGCAGCTTAGCGCGACTAGCGGGAGCTAATGAGCAGTTCTTC

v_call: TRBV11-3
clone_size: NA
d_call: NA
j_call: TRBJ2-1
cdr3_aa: CASSLESGDYYNEQFF
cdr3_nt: TGTGCCAGCAGCTTAGAGTCAGGGGACTACTACAATGAGCAGTTCTTC

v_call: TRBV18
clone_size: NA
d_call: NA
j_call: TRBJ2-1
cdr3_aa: CASSPLGPQQGNEQFF
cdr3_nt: TGTGCCAGCTCACCCCTCGGTCCCCAACAAGGTAATGAGCAGTTCTTC